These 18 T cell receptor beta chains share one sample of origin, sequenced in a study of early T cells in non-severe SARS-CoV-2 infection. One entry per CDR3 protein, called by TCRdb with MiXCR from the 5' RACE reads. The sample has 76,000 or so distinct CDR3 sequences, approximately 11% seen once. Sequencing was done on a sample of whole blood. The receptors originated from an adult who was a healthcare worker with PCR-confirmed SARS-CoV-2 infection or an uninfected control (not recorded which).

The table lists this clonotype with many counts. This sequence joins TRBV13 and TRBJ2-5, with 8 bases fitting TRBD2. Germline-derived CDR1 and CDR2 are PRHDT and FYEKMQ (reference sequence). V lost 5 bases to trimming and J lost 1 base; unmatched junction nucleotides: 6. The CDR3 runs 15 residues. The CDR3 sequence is CASSPGGGRQETQYF. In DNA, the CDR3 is TGTGCCAGCAGCCCCGGGGGGGGGCGCCAAGAGACCCAGTACTTC. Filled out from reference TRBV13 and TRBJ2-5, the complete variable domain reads AAGVIQSPRHLIKEKRETATLKCYPIPRHDTVYWYQQGPGQDPQFLISFYEKMQSDKGSIPDRFSAQQFSDYHSELNMSSLELGDSALYFCASSPGGGRQETQYFGPGTRLLVL.

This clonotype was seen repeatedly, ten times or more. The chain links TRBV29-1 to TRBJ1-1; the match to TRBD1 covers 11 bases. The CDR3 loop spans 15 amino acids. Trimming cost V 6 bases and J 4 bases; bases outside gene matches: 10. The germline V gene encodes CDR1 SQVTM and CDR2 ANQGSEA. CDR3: CSVPGQGGWSTEAFF. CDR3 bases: TGCAGCGTCCCGGGACAGGGGGGGTGGAGCACTGAAGCTTTCTTT.

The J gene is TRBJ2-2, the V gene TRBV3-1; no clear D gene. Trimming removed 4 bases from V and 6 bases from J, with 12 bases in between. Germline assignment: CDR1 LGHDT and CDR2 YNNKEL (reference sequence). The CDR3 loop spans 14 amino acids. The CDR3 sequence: CASSRDWGPGELFF. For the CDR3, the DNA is TGTGCCAGCAGCCGAGATTGGGGTCCCGGGGAGCTGTTTTTT.

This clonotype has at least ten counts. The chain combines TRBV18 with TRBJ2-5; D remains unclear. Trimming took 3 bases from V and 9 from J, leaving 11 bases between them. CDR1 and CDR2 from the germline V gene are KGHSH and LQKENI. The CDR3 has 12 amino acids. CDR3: CASSPLPEAQYF. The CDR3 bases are TGTGCCAGCTCACCCCTCCCCGAGGCCCAGTACTTC.

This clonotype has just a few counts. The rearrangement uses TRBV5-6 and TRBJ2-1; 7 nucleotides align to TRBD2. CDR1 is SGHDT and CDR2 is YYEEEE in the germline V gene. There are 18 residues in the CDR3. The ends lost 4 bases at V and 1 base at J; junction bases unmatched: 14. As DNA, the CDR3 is TGTGCCAGCAGCCAAAGGGACTATCAATTCGGGTCCTACAATGAGCAGTTCTTC. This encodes CASSQRDYQFGSYNEQFF.

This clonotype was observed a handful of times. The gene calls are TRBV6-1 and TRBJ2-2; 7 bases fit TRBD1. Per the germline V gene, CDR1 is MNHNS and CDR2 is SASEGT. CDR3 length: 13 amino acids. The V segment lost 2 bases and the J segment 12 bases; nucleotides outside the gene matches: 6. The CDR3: CASSERTTGKLFF. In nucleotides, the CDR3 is TGTGCCAGCAGTGAACGGACGACAGGGAAGCTGTTTTTT.

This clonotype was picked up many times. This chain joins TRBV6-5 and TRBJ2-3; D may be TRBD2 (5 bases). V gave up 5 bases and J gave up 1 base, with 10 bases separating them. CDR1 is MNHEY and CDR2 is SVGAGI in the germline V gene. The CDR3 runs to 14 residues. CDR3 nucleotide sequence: TGTGCCAGCAGTCGTAGCGTCGGCACAGATACGCAGTATTTT. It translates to CASSRSVGTDTQYF.

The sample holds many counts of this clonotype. CDR3 nucleotide sequence: TGTGCCAGCAGCCTGAGTTCTGGGGTGGCTGGAAACACCATATATTTT. The encoded protein is CASSLSSGVAGNTIYF. The chain links TRBV12-3 or TRBV12-4 to TRBJ1-3; D call uncertain. This CDR3 is 16 amino acids long. V was pared by 6 bases and J by 2 bases, with 17 bases between.

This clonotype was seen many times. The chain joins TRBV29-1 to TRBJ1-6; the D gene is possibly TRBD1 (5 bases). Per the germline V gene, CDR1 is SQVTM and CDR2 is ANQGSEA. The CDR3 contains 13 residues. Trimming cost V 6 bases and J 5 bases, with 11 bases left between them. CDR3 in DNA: TGCAGCGTGGGGCTATCGGATAATTCACCCCTCCACTTT. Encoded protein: CSVGLSDNSPLHF.

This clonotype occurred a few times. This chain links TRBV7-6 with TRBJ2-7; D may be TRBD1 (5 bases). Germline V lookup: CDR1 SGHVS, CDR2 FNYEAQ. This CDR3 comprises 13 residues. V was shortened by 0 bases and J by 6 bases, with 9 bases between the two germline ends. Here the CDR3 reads CASSLADGAEQYF. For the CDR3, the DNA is TGTGCCAGCAGCTTAGCGGATGGGGCCGAGCAGTACTTC.

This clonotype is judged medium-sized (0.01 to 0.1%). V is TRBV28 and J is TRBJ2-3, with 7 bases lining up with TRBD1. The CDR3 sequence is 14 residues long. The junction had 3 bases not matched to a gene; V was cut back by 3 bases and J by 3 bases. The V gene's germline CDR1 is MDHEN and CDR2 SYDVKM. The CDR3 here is CASSFLQGTDTQYF. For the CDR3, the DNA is TGTGCCAGCAGTTTCTTACAGGGGACAGATACGCAGTATTTT.

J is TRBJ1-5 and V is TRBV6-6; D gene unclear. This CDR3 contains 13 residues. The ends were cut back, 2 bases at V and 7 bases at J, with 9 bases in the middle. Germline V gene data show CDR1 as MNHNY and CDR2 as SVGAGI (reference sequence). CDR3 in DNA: TGTGCCAGCAGTTACCCTGGGCGGCAGCCCCAGCATTTT. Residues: CASSYPGRQPQHF.

CDR3 DNA: TGTGCCAGCAGTTACTCCGCGGGTTCCTACGAGCAGTACTTC. Protein product: CASSYSAGSYEQYF. The chain uses TRBV6-6 and TRBJ2-7; perhaps TRBD2 as D (5 bases). The V gene's germline CDR1 is MNHNY and CDR2 SVGAGI (reference sequence). Trimming removed 0 bases at V and 1 base at J, with 7 bases between. The CDR3 covers 14 residues.

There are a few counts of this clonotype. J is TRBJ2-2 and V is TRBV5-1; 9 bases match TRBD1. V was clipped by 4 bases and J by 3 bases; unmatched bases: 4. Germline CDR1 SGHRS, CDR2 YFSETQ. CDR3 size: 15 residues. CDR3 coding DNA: TGCGCCAGCAGCCAGGGACAGGGCGACACCGGGGAGCTGTTTTTT. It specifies CASSQGQGDTGELFF.

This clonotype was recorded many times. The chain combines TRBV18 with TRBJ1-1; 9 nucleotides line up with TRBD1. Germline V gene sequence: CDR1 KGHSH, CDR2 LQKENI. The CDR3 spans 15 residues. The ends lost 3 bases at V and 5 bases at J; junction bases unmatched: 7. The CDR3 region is CASSPRDRAGTEAFF. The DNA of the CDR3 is TGTGCCAGCTCACCGAGGGACAGGGCAGGGACTGAAGCTTTCTTT.

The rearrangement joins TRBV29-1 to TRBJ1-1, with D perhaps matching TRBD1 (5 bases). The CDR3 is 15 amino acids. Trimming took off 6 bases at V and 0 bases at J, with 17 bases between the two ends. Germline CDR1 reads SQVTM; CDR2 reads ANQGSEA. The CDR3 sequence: CSVASAGFMNTEAFF. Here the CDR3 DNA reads TGCAGCGTCGCGTCGGCAGGGTTCATGAACACTGAAGCTTTCTTT.

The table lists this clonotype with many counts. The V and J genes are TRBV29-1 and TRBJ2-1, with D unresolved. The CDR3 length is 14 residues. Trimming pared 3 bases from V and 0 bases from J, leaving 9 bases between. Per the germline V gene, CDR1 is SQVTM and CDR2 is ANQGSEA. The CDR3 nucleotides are TGCAGCGTTGAGAAGGACGGCTCCTACAATGAGCAGTTCTTC. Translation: CSVEKDGSYNEQFF.

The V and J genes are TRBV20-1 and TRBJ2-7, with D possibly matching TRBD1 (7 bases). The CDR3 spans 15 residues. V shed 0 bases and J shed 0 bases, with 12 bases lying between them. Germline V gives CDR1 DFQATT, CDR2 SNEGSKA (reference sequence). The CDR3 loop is CSAREGGQISYEQYF. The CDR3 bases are TGCAGTGCTAGAGAGGGGGGACAGATCTCCTACGAGCAGTACTTC.